The sequence of this T cell receptor (beta chain) was determined in a study of T-cell memory formation after mild COVID-19. Study-level background: Most TCR clusters belonged to a single donor. Overall study findings and caveats: Of the contracting clones, CD4+ ones lay mainly in CM and EM, and CD8+ ones in EMRA.

CDR3 length: 12 residues. The V gene lost 5 bases and the J gene lost 7 bases, with 10 bases spanning the gap. Germline V CDR1 and CDR2: KGHDR, SFDVKD. Of note for this clonotype: Its antigen is not known.

TCRdb reprocessed the 5' RACE reads with MiXCR, giving one entry per CDR3 protein. The sample lists around 420,000 distinct CDR3 sequences, less than 25% occurring once. This sequence joins TRBV24-1 and TRBJ2-5; the D gene could be TRBD1 or TRBD2 (5 bases each). This receptor was identified in an adult woman who had mild COVID-19 (a few samples of this study predate the infection). Cell type and time point are not known. Material for sequencing was PBMCs or a T cell subset sorted from them (not recorded which). Here the CDR3 DNA reads TGTGCCACCAGTGCCCCTGGGGGGACCCAGTACTTC. It specifies CATSAPGGTQYF.